This T cell receptor (beta chain) came from a study of shared clonotypes between healthy human individuals (dated by TCRdb to 2020 to 2021). In terms of the full investigation: A few men and a couple of women, aged 18 to 49 years, made up the cohort. For each donor, CD4 naive and CD4 memory were each run on three plates, CD8 naive on two plates, and CD8 memory on one plate. Libraries were prepared and TCR repertoires were sequenced by different laboratories using diverse techniques, in order to increase sequencing depth and limit assay-specific biases. Per donor, leukapheresis produced somewhere between about 0.94 and 9.5 billion PBMCs. To estimate repertoire size and how much clonotypes are shared between individuals, the study performed deep sequencing of blood TCR repertoires from roughly five healthy adults. On the study overall, not on this receptor specifically: Even with the large sequencing depth, rarefaction of the sorted-subset datasets indicated that sequencing was incomplete. Sampling was limited to blood, and TCR repertoires in tissue likely differ from TCR repertoires in blood. Because the study included a small number of donors, the genetic and exposure-history diversity represented was limited. Pairwise subsampling indicated that sequencing depth was expected to affect the degree of clonotype sharing among donors. When a few donors were compared, the shared fraction of clonotypes was around 5% for naive CD4, 3% to 4% for naive CD8, more than 2% for memory CD4, and about 0.36% for memory CD8. Higher generation probabilities were observed for clonotypes shared by all four sorted-subset donors than for non-shared clonotypes. Estimated clonotype richness was generally larger for naive than for memory subsets.

Reading from cysteine to phenylalanine, the CDR3 counts 12 amino acids. Only the CDR3 portion is preserved as DNA: 36 bases, with reading frame beginning at the first base. Clipping removes 0 bases from V and 9 bases from J, with 2 as the unmatched junction base count. CDR1 and CDR2 are read off the germline V gene as SGHRS and YFSETQ. Concerning this clone itself: This clone's antigen is unknown. Base-call qualities are not available, and no considerably larger clone is one nucleotide away.

TCR CDR3 regions were amplified from genomic DNA by multiplex PCR using the deep immunoSEQ assay. Extracted genomic DNA from each cell subset was spread evenly across all wells of several immunoSEQ 96-well plates, with each plate serving as a replicate. For sorted subsets, 150 to 250 ng of genomic DNA, equivalent to 25,000 to 30,000 T cell genomes, went into each replicate PCR. Purified libraries were measured with a Qubit 3.0 fluorometer, size-checked on a Bioanalyzer 2100, and measured again with the KAPA Library Quantification kit. Every immunoSEQ 96-well plate was sequenced on a dedicated single-read 150-cycle Illumina NextSeq 550 flow cell. In the source study's methods: Because the immunoSEQ output included only junctional sequences and no quality scores, the filtering could not be the same as the filtering used for full-length reads. To assign V/J genes and CDR3, sequences were annotated against IMGT germline references using PyIR, a Python wrapper for IgBLAST v1.9. Reads were removed for weak V/J assignments (E-value above 1e-6), missing CDR3, stop codons, out-of-frame junctions, or ambiguous translated residues. A V3J clonotype was defined by an identical inferred V gene, J gene, and CDR3 amino acid sequence. The percentage overlap between two repertoires was calculated by dividing the number of shared unique clonotypes by the size of the smaller repertoire. Richness of each repertoire was evaluated using RTK rarefaction, the Chao1 estimator, and Recon v2.1 estimates of unobserved clonotypes. For all TCRbeta clonotypes obtained by the gDNA method from several donors, generation probabilities were computed with OLGA. TCRdb retrieved this table from immuneACCESS and kept in-frame rearrangements only. Not all clones are present; in checked studies, unresolved V genes account for under half, and no reason is known for the remainder. V, J and clone size were drawn from that table, and D and trimming were deduced from the DNA. This sample comprises hundreds of thousands of clones, 96% of them detected only once. The ten largest clones take up about 0.064% of the sample.

The donors were healthy, HIV-negative adults with no recently reported acute infections or vaccinations. Every donor was a Caucasian adult living in Nashville, Tennessee, USA. CD4+ T cells were enriched by magnetic negative selection, after which naive cells were positively selected on CD45RA and the negative fraction was taken as the memory subset. After blood collection by leukapheresis, PBMCs were isolated using Ficoll-Histopaque density gradient centrifugation and then cryopreserved in the vapor phase of liquid nitrogen. Analytical flow cytometry was used to check the purity and quantity of each magnetically sorted T cell population. Each sorted fraction had its genomic DNA isolated and then quantified by UV absorbance on a Nanodrop 2000c.

This sequence was found in a woman in her thirties in good health. The chain couples TRBV5-1 to TRBJ1-1; 7 central bases correspond to TRBD1. Sequenced sample: naive CD4+ T cells sorted from blood. The cell subset or site label of this sample denotes: CD45RA+ positively selected. The CDR3 reads CASSLADRQAFF. Here is the DNA: TGCGCCAGCAGCTTGGCGGACAGGCAAGCTTTCTTT.